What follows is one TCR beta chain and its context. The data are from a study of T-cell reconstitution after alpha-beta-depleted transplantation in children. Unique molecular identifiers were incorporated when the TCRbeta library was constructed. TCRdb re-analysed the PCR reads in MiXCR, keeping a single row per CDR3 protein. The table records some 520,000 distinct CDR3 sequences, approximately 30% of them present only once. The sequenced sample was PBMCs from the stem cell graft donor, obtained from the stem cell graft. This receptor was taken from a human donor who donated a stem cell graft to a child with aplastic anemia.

The CDR3 sequence is CASSLDIGPGTDTQYF. As DNA, the CDR3 is TGTGCCAGCAGCTTAGATATCGGCCCAGGCACAGATACGCAGTATTTT. The chain combines TRBV7-2 with TRBJ2-3; D remains ambiguous. The germline V gene has CDR1 SGHTA and CDR2 FQGNSA. The CDR3 is made up of 16 amino acids. The ends were cut back, 1 base at V and 1 base at J, with 12 bases in the middle. The full variable domain, in which reference TRBV7-2 and TRBJ2-3 provide the parts outside the CDR3, is GAGVSQSPSNKVTEKGKDVELRCDPISGHTALYWYRQSLGQGLEFLIYFQGNSAPDKSGLPSDRFSAERTGGSVSTLTIQRTQQEDSAVYLCASSLDIGPGTDTQYFGPGTRLTVL.